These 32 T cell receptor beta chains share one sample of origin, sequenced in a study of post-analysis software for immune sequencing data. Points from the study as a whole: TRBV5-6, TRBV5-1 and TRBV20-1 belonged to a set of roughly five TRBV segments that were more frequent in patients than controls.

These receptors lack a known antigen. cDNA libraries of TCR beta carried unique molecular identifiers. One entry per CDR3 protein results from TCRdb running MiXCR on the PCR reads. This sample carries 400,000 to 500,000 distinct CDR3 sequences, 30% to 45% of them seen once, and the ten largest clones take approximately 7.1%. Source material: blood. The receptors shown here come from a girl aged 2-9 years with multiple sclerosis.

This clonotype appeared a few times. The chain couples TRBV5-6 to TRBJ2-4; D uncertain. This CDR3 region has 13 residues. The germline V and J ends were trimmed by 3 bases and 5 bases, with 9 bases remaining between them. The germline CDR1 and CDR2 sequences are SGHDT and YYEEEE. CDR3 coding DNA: TGTGCCAGCAGCTCCCCTCCCCAAAACATTCAGTACTTC. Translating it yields CASSSPPQNIQYF.

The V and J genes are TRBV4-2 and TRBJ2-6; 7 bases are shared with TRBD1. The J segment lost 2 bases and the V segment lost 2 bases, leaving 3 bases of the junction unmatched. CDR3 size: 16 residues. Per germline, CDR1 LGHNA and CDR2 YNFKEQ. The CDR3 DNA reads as TGTGCCAGCAGCCAAACGACAGGGACTGGGGCCAACGTCCTGACTTTC. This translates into CASSQTTGTGANVLTF.

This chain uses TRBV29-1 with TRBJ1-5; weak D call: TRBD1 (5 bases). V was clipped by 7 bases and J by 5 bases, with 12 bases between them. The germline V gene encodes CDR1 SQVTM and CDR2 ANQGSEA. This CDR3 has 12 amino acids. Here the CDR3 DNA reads TGCAGCGGGGGGGATCTTGATCAGCCCCAGCATTTT. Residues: CSGGDLDQPQHF.

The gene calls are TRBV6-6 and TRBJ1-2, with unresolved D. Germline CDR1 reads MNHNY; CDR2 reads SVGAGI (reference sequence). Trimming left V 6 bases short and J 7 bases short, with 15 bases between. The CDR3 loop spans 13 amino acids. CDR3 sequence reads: CASRREGSGGYTF. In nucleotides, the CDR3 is TGTGCCAGCAGACGGGAAGGGTCCGGTGGCTACACCTTC.

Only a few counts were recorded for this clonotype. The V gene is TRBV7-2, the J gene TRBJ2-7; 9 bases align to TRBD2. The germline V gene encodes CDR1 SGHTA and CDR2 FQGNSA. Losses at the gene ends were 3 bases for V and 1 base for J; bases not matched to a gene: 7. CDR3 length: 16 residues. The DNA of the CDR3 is TGTGCCAGCAGCTTTGGGGCGGGAGGGGTGTCCTACGAGCAGTACTTC. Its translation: CASSFGAGGVSYEQYF.

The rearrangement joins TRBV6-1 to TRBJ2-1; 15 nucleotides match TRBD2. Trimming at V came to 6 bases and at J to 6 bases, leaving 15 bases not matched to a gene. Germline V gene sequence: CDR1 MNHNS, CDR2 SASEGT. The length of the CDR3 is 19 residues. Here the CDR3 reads CASRLGPGLAGGRVNEQFF. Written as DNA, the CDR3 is TGTGCCAGCAGGCTCGGACCGGGACTAGCGGGAGGAAGGGTCAATGAGCAGTTCTTC.

DNA for the CDR3: TGTGCCAGCAGTTATTCCAGGGGGGCCCAAAACATTCAGTACTTC. Amino acids: CASSYSRGAQNIQYF. This chain connects TRBV6-5 to TRBJ2-4; weak D call: TRBD1 (7 bases). The CDR3 runs 15 residues. The V end was cut by 3 bases, the J end by 5 bases, with 14 bases between. CDR1 is MNHEY, CDR2 SVGAGI, per germline.

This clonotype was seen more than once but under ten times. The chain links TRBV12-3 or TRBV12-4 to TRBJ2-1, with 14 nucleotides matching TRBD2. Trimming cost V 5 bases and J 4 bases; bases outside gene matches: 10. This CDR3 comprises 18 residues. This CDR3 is CASSPLAGTSGRYNEQFF. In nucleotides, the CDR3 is TGTGCCAGCAGTCCGCTAGCCGGGACTAGCGGGAGATACAATGAGCAGTTCTTC.

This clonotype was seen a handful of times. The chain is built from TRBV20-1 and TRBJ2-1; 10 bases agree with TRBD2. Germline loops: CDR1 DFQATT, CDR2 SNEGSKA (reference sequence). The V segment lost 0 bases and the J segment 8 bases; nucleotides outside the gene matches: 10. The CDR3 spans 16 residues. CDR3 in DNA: TGCAGTGCTAGAGATCCGGCTAGCGGGAGTGTCTATGAGCAGTTCTTC. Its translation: CSARDPASGSVYEQFF.

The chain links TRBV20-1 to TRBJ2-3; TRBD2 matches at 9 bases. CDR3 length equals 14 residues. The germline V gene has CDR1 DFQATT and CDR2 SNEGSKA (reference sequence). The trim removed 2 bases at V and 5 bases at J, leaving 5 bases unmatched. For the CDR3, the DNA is TGCAGTGCTAGAAGCGCGGGAGGGTTAGATACGCAGTATTTT. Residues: CSARSAGGLDTQYF.

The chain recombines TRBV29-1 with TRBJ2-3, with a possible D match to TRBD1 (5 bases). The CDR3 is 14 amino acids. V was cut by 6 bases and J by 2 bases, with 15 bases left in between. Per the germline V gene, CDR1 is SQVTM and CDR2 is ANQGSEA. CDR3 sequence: CSVEKTVYTDTQYF. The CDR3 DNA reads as TGCAGCGTCGAGAAGACAGTCTACACAGATACGCAGTATTTT.

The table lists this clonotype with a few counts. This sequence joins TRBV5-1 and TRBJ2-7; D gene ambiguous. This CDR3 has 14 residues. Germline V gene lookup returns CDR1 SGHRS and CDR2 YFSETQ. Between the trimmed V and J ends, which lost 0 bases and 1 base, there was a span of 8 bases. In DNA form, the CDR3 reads TGCGCCAGCAGCTTGGGGGTGGGGTCCTACGAGCAGTACTTC. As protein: CASSLGVGSYEQYF.

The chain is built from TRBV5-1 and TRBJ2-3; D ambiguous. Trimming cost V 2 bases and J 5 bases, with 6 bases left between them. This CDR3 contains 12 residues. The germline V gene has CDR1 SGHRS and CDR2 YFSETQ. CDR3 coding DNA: TGCGCCAGCAGCTTTCCTGGAGATACGCAGTATTTT. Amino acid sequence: CASSFPGDTQYF.

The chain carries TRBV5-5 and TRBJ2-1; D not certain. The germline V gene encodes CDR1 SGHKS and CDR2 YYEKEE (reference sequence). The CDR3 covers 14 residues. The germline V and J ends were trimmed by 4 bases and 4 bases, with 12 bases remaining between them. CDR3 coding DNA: TGTGCCAGCAGCCTCGAACTGGGGTACAATGAGCAGTTCTTC. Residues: CASSLELGYNEQFF.

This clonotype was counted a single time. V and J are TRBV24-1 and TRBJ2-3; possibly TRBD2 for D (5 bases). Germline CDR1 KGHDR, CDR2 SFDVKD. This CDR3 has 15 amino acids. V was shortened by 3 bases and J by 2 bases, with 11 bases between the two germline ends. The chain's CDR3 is CATSDPADPTDTQYF. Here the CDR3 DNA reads TGTGCCACCAGTGATCCAGCGGACCCCACAGATACGCAGTATTTT.

The CDR3 reads CASLPTLNYGYTF. CDR3 DNA: TGTGCCAGCCTACCGACACTTAACTATGGCTACACCTTC. This chain links TRBV7-3 with TRBJ1-2; no clear D gene. V was cut by 8 bases and J by 1 base, with 11 bases left in between. Per germline, CDR1 SGHTA and CDR2 FQGTGA. This CDR3 has 13 residues. Looking up the rest from reference TRBV7-3 and TRBJ1-2 gives the full variable domain: GAGVSQTPSNKVTEKGKYVELRCDPISGHTALYWYRQSLGQGPEFLIYFQGTGAADDSGLPNDRFFAVRPEGSVSTLKIQRTERGDSAVYLCASLPTLNYGYTFGSGTRLTVV.

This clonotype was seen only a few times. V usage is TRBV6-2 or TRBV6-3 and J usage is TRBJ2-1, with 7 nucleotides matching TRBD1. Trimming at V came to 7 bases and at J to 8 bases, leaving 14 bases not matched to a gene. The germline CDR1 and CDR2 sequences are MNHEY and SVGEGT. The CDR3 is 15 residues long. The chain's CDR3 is CASTPQGQVVYEQFF. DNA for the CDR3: TGTGCCAGCACCCCCCAAGGACAGGTAGTCTATGAGCAGTTCTTC.

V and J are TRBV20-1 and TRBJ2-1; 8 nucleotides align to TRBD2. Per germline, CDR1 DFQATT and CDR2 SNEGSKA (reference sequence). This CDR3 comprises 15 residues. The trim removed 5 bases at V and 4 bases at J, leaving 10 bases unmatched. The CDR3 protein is CSALPGTSFYNEQFF. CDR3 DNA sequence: TGCAGTGCTCTCCCCGGGACTAGTTTTTACAATGAGCAGTTCTTC.

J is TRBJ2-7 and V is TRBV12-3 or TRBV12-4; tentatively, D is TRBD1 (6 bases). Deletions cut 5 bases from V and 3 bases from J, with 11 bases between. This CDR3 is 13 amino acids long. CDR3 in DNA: TGTGCCAGCAGTACGGGGACATTCTACGAGCAGTACTTC. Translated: CASSTGTFYEQYF.

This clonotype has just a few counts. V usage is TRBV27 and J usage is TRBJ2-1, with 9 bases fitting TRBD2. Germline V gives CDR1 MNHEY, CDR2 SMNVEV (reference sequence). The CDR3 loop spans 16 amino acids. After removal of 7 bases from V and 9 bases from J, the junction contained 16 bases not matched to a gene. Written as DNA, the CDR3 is TGTGCCAGCAAGGCTAGGGCGGGAGGGCCGACGACTGAGCAGTTCTTC. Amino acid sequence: CASKARAGGPTTEQFF.

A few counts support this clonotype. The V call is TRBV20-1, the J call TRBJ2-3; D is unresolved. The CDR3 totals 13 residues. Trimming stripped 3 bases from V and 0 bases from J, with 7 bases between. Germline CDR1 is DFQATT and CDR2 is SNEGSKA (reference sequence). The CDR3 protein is CSASKTSTDTQYF. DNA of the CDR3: TGCAGTGCTAGTAAAACGAGCACAGATACGCAGTATTTT.

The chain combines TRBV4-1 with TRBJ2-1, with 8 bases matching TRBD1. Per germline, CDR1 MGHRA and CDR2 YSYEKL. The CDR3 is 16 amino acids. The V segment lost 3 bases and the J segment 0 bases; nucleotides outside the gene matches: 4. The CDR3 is CASSQRTGSSYNEQFF. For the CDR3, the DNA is TGCGCCAGCAGCCAGAGGACAGGGAGCTCCTACAATGAGCAGTTCTTC.

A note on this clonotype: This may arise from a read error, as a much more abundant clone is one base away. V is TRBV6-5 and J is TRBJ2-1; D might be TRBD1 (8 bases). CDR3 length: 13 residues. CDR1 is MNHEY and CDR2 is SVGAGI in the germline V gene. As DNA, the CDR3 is TGTGCCAGCAGTCACAGGGGGGGGAATGGGCAGTTCTTC. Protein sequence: CASSHRGGNGQFF.

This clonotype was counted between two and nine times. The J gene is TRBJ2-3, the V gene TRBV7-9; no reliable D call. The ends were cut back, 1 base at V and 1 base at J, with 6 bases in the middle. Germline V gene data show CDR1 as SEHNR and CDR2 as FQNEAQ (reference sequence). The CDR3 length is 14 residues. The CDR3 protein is CASSLGHGTDTQYF. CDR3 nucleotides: TGTGCCAGCAGCTTAGGCCATGGCACAGATACGCAGTATTTT.

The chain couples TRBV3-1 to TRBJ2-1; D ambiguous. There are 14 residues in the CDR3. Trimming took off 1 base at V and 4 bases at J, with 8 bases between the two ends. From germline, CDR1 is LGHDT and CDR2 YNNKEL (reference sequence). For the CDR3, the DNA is TGTGCCAGCAGCCAAGGGCAGATATACAATGAGCAGTTCTTC. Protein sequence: CASSQGQIYNEQFF.

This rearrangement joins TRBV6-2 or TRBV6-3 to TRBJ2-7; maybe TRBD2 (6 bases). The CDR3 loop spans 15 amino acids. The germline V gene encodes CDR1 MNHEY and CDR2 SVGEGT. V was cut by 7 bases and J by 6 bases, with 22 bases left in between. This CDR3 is CASTKRRDSWSEQYF. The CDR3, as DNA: TGTGCCAGCACTAAGAGAAGGGACTCCTGGTCCGAGCAGTACTTC.

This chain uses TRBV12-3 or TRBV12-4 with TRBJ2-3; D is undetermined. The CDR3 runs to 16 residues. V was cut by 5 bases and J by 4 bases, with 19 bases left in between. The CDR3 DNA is TGTGCCAGCAGTACACCTTTGACACTTATCGCAGATACGCAGTATTTT. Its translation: CASSTPLTLIADTQYF.

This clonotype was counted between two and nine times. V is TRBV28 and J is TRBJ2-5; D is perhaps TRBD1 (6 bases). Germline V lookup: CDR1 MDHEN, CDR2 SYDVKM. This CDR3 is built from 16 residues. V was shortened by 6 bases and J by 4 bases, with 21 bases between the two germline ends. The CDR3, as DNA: TGTGCCAGCAGCATGACGACCAGGGGTTATCCAGAGACCCAGTACTTC. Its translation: CASSMTTRGYPETQYF.

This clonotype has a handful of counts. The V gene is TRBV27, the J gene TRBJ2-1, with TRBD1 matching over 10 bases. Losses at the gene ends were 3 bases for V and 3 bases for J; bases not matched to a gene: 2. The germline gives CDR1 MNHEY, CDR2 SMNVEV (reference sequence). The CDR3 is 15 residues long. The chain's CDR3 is CASSLGQGIYNEQFF. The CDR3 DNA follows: TGTGCCAGCAGTTTGGGACAGGGGATCTACAATGAGCAGTTCTTC.

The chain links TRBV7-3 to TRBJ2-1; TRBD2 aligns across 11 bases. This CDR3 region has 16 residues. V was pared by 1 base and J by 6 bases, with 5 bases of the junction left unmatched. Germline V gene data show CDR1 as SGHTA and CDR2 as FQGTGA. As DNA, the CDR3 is TGTGCCAGCAGCTTAATGGGTAGCGGGGGGGTCAATGAGCAGTTCTTC. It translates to CASSLMGSGGVNEQFF. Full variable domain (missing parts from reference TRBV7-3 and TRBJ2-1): GAGVSQTPSNKVTEKGKYVELRCDPISGHTALYWYRQSLGQGPEFLIYFQGTGAADDSGLPNDRFFAVRPEGSVSTLKIQRTERGDSAVYLCASSLMGSGGVNEQFFGPGTRLTVL.

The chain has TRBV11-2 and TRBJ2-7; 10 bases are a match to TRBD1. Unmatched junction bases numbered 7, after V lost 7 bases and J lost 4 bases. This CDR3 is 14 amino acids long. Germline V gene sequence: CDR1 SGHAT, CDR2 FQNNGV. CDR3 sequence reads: CASTTTGQGYEQYF. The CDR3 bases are TGTGCCAGCACCACTACGGGACAGGGGTACGAGCAGTACTTC.

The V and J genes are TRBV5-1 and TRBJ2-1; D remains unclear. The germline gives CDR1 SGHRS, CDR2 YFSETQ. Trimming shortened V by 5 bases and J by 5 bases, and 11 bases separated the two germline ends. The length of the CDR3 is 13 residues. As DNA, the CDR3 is TGCGCCAGCAGTTTCTACGGGCACAATGAGCAGTTCTTC. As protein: CASSFYGHNEQFF.